These 5 T cell receptor beta chains came from one sample sequenced in a study of cytomegalovirus exposure and HLA in healthy donors. PCR used 60 Vbeta primers and 13 Jbeta primers. Some clones are missing from TCRdb's copy, which holds only in-frame ones; the method was immunoSEQ multiplex PCR. The sample carries around 130,000 clones, roughly 84% recorded once. The sequenced material came from PBMCs. The receptor set was obtained from a boy aged 5-17 years in good health and CMV-seronegative.

The chain combines TRBV27 with TRBJ1-1, with D tentatively TRBD1 (5 bases). Germline assignment: CDR1 MNHEY and CDR2 SMNVEV (reference sequence). V shed 3 bases and J shed 4 bases, with 12 bases lying between them. The CDR3 extends over 14 amino acids. The CDR3 DNA reads as TGTGCCAGCAGTTTTGGGCAGGGAACCACTGAAGCTTTCTTT. As protein: CASSFGQGTTEAFF.

J is TRBJ2-7 and V is TRBV27; 7 bases are shared with TRBD1. The V segment lost 6 bases and the J segment 3 bases; nucleotides outside the gene matches: 5. CDR3 size: 13 residues. Germline V gene data show CDR1 as MNHEY and CDR2 as SMNVEV (reference sequence). This CDR3 reads CASSRDSLYEQYF. CDR3 coding DNA: TGTGCCAGCAGCAGGGACAGCCTCTACGAGCAGTACTTC.

About this clone itself: The junction departs from the called germline gene at one end, perhaps through a read error. In the same sample, other DNA sequences code for this CDR3. V is TRBV6-5 and J is TRBJ1-5, with D maybe TRBD1 (6 bases). Germline-derived CDR1 and CDR2 are MNHEY and SVGAGI. CDR3 length equals 13 residues. DNA of the CDR3: TGTGCCAGCAGTACAGGGTTGGATCAGCCCCAGCACTTT. This codes for CASSTGLDQPQHF.

The rearrangement joins TRBV5-1 to TRBJ1-4, with no clear D. V shed 3 bases and J shed 5 bases, with 14 bases lying between them. Per the germline V gene, CDR1 is SGHRS and CDR2 is YFSETQ. CDR3 size: 15 residues. CDR3 amino acids: CASSYRDGKNEKLFF. Written as DNA, the CDR3 is TGCGCCAGCAGCTACCGTGACGGGAAGAATGAAAAACTGTTTTTT.

The chain has TRBV15 and TRBJ2-1; tentative D call: TRBD1 (5 bases). V lost 0 bases and J 9 bases, leaving 15 bases between the germline ends. Germline values: CDR1 LNHNV, CDR2 YYDKDF (reference sequence). This CDR3 region has 15 residues. The CDR3 reads CATSRDPKGFGEQFF. The CDR3, as DNA: TGTGCCACCAGCAGAGATCCCAAGGGGTTTGGTGAGCAGTTCTTC.